Below, 14 T cell receptor beta chains from the same sample are listed, as sequenced in a study of shared clonotypes between healthy human individuals. Profiled with immunoSEQ multiplex PCR; TCRdb holds only in-frame clones, not every one. The table has around 2,000,000 clones, about 95% seen once. Positive CCR7 selection of CD45RO-negative cells yielded the naive CD8 cells, and terminally differentiated effector memory CD45RA+ cells were excluded. Sequencing was performed on naive CD8+ T cells sorted from blood. Receptors originate from a man in his late teens or twenties in good health.

Turning to this clone: The identical CDR3 is also encoded by other nucleotide sequences in the sample. The chain combines TRBV27 with TRBJ1-2; D not resolved. The CDR3 has 12 amino acids. Germline CDR1 MNHEY, CDR2 SMNVEV (reference sequence). V gave up 2 bases and J gave up 8 bases, with 9 bases separating them. CDR3 nucleotide sequence: TGTGCCAGCAGTTTACGGGGTGGAGGCTACACCTTC. The encoded protein is CASSLRGGGYTF.

The genes are TRBV7-2 and TRBJ1-1; D may be TRBD1 (5 bases). The CDR3 runs to 14 residues. The germline CDR1 and CDR2 sequences are SGHTA and FQGNSA. V was shortened by 4 bases and J by 8 bases, with 17 bases between the two germline ends. The chain's CDR3 is CASSSAGRVDEAFF. CDR3 nucleotide sequence: TGTGCCAGCAGCTCCGCTGGCAGGGTTGACGAAGCTTTCTTT.

V is TRBV5-4 and J is TRBJ2-1; 11 bases agree with TRBD2. The ends lost 4 bases at V and 4 bases at J; junction bases unmatched: 7. Germline CDR1 is SGHNT and CDR2 is YYREEE (reference sequence). CDR3 length: 16 residues. The CDR3, as DNA: TGTGCCAGCAGCCTCGTAGCGGGAGGGCCGTACAATGAGCAGTTCTTC. Protein product: CASSLVAGGPYNEQFF.

The chain is built from TRBV7-8 and TRBJ2-7, with D possibly being TRBD1 (6 bases). The CDR3 is made up of 14 amino acids. Germline V gives CDR1 SGHVS, CDR2 FQNEAQ. The ends were cut back, 5 bases at V and 5 bases at J, with 16 bases in the middle. The CDR3 nucleotides read TGTGCCAGCAGCCCCTGGACAGACGGCGACGAGCAGTACTTC. It translates to CASSPWTDGDEQYF.

As for this clone: Other DNA sequences in the same sample also yield this CDR3. The chain joins TRBV7-9 to TRBJ2-2, with D possibly being TRBD1 or TRBD2 (5 bases each). CDR1 is SEHNR and CDR2 is FQNEAQ in the germline V gene (reference sequence). This CDR3 is built from 14 residues. The germline V and J ends were trimmed by 5 bases and 2 bases, with 9 bases remaining between them. CDR3 region: CASSLGTNTGELFF. The CDR3 coding sequence is TGTGCCAGCAGCCTTGGGACCAACACCGGGGAGCTGTTTTTT. The complete variable domain, with remaining parts taken from reference TRBV7-9 and TRBJ2-2, reads DTGVSQNPRHKITKRGQNVTFRCDPISEHNRLYWYRQTLGQGPEFLTYFQNEAQLEKSRLLSDRFSAERPKGSFSTLEIQRTEQGDSAMYLCASSLGTNTGELFFGEGSRLTVL.

The V and J genes are TRBV9 and TRBJ2-7, with D unclear. CDR3 size: 12 residues. V gave up 2 bases and J gave up 7 bases, with 10 bases separating them. Per germline, CDR1 SGDLS and CDR2 YYNGEE. CDR3 DNA: TGTGCCAGCAGCGTTGGGGTAGGGGAGCAGTACTTC. This encodes CASSVGVGEQYF.

This chain links TRBV6-1 with TRBJ2-2, with 7 bases fitting TRBD1. CDR1 is MNHNS, CDR2 SASEGT, per germline. V lost 6 bases, J lost 1 base, and 2 bases stayed unmatched. CDR3 length: 14 residues. The CDR3 loop reads CASSRQGNTGELFF. In nucleotides, the CDR3 is TGTGCCAGCAGCCGACAGGGGAACACCGGGGAGCTGTTTTTT.

The gene calls are TRBV28 and TRBJ1-1; TRBD1 might be the D (5 bases). Germline assignment: CDR1 MDHEN and CDR2 SYDVKM. V was pared by 2 bases and J by 1 base, with 8 bases between. This CDR3 is built from 14 residues. The CDR3 sequence: CASSLRGQNTEAFF. CDR3 DNA: TGTGCCAGCAGTTTACGCGGACAGAACACTGAAGCTTTCTTT.

V gene TRBV5-5 combines with J gene TRBJ1-5; D ambiguous. The germline gives CDR1 SGHKS, CDR2 YYEKEE (reference sequence). This CDR3 region has 15 residues. V lost 4 bases and J lost 7, with 18 bases in between. The CDR3 protein is CASSQRGSGNQPQHF. Here the CDR3 DNA reads TGTGCCAGCAGCCAACGGGGTTCGGGAAACCAGCCCCAGCATTTT.

The rearrangement uses TRBV4-1 and TRBJ2-7; no reliable D call. The CDR3 has 15 residues. Germline V gene lookup returns CDR1 MGHRA and CDR2 YSYEKL. V was pared by 0 bases and J by 3 bases, with 12 bases between. Written as DNA, the CDR3 is TGCGCCAGCAGCCAAGAGAGTGGCCGTTTCTACGAGCAGTACTTC. It yields the protein CASSQESGRFYEQYF.

This chain uses TRBV5-4 with TRBJ2-1; 7 nucleotides match TRBD2. V trimming: 1 base; J trimming: 10 bases; junction bases outside the gene matches: 5. This CDR3 is built from 13 residues. CDR1 is SGHNT and CDR2 is YYREEE in the germline V gene (reference sequence). CDR3 region: CASSLSGREEQFF. CDR3 DNA sequence: TGTGCCAGCAGCTTGTCAGGGAGGGAGGAGCAGTTCTTC.

The chain couples TRBV5-8 to TRBJ2-7, with 13 bases that match TRBD2. With V trimmed by 2 bases and J by 1 base, 0 bases remained unmatched. Germline V gene sequence: CDR1 SGHTS, CDR2 YDEGEE. CDR3 length: 15 amino acids. Here the CDR3 reads CASSLLAGGSYEQYF. CDR3 DNA: TGTGCCAGCAGCTTACTAGCGGGAGGGTCCTACGAGCAGTACTTC.

The chain couples TRBV5-4 to TRBJ2-2; D gene ambiguous. Between the trimmed V and J ends, which lost 2 bases and 1 base, there was a span of 3 bases. CDR1 SGHNT and CDR2 YYREEE come from the germline V gene (reference sequence). The CDR3 has 13 amino acids. The CDR3 here is CASSFRNTGELFF. The CDR3, as DNA: TGTGCCAGCAGCTTTAGGAACACCGGGGAGCTGTTTTTT.

The chain employs TRBV30 and TRBJ1-1, with 11 nucleotides matching TRBD1. Germline assignment: CDR1 GTSNPN and CDR2 SVGIG (reference sequence). The V gene end was trimmed by 4 bases and the J gene end by 8 bases; junction bases not matched to a gene: 3. The CDR3 extends over 12 amino acids. CDR3 in DNA: TGTGCCTGGACTTGGACAGGGGGCGAAGCTTTCTTT. Encoded protein: CAWTWTGGEAFF.